What follows describes a single T cell receptor (beta chain). Some clones are missing from TCRdb's copy, which holds only in-frame ones; the method was immunoSEQ multiplex PCR. The table records about 310,000 clones, 89% of them present only once. The data originate from a study of blood T cell repertoires in COVID-19. Study context: T cells, B-cell-depleted T cells, or PBMCs provided the cDNA or gDNA that served as material.

The CDR3 covers 15 residues. From germline, CDR1 is PRHDT and CDR2 FYEKMQ (reference sequence). V gave up 4 bases and J gave up 3 bases; unmatched junction bases: 6. V usage is TRBV13 and J usage is TRBJ1-2; TRBD1 agrees at 9 bases. This sequence was found in a woman between 40 and 50 years old who had recovered from COVID-19. Specimen: PBMCs or T cells enriched from blood (not recorded which). This CDR3 is CASSSWTGDDYGYTF. CDR3 nucleotide sequence: TGTGCCAGCAGCTCGTGGACAGGGGACGACTATGGCTACACCTTC.